The table lists the clone carrying this T cell receptor (beta chain) with many counts. The data stem from a study of T cell repertoires in cytomegalovirus infection. Study summary: The public TCR beta signatures pointed to both CMV infection and matching HLA type.

The CDR3 loop spans 13 amino acids. Between the trimmed V and J ends, which lost 8 bases and 2 bases, there was a span of 12 bases. TCRdb itself ran the reads through MiXCR, one entry per CDR3 protein. The table shows 500,000 to 600,000 distinct CDR3 sequences, with approximately 17% occurring only once. The sequence was collected from a human donor in good health (CMV status not recorded). Some clones in this sample may be carry-over from other donors' samples. The sample consisted of CD8+ T cells from PBMCs. This sequence joins TRBV12-3 or TRBV12-4 and TRBJ1-1, with D uncertain. CDR3 in amino acids: CASLRRSNTEAFF. The CDR3 DNA reads TGTGCCAGCTTGAGGCGGAGCAACACTGAAGCTTTCTTT.